A single T cell receptor beta chain is shown here with its context. Assay: immunoSEQ multiplex PCR; the TCRdb copy retains only in-frame clones and omits some. The table lists 100,000 to 110,000 clones, around 93% of them singletons. From germline, CDR1 is SEHNR and CDR2 FQNEAQ (reference sequence). The CDR3 has 14 amino acids. Trimming at V came to 5 bases and at J to 6 bases, leaving 6 bases not matched to a gene. This specimen belongs to a study of OX40 agonist ivuxolimab in advanced cancers. The starting material was CD4+ or CD8+ T cells sorted from blood, obtained in a trial of the OX40 agonist ivuxolimab. The chain couples TRBV7-9 to TRBJ1-5; 8 bases fit TRBD1. This TCR was sampled from an adult with an advanced solid tumor such as melanoma, head and neck, liver or kidney cancer. CDR3 DNA sequence: TGTGCCAGCAGCCCCCTGACAGGGGTTCAGCCCCAGCATTTT. This translates into CASSPLTGVQPQHF.